These 25 T cell receptor beta chains were all obtained from the same sample, sequenced in a study of cytomegalovirus exposure and HLA in healthy donors. 60 Vbeta and 13 Jbeta primers were used in PCR. Assay used: immunoSEQ multiplex PCR; TCRdb lists only in-frame clones, some missing. The table lists about 150,000 clones, approximately 81% of them singletons, with 1% in the top ten. The sample comprised PBMCs. The receptors here all came from a boy aged 2 to 10 in good health and CMV-seronegative.

This clone was recorded once. The V and J genes are TRBV13 and TRBJ2-1; the D gene is possibly TRBD2 (6 bases). Trimming left V 0 bases short and J 6 bases short, with 6 bases between. The CDR3 covers 13 residues. Germline CDR1 PRHDT, CDR2 FYEKMQ (reference sequence). The CDR3 protein is CASSLGTSNEQFF. For the CDR3, the DNA is TGTGCCAGCAGCTTAGGGACTAGCAATGAGCAGTTCTTC.

The V gene is TRBV6-1, the J gene TRBJ1-2, with D possibly TRBD1 on 5 matching bases. V was clipped by 1 base and J by 8 bases, with 23 bases between them. The CDR3 has 17 amino acids. Germline CDR1 MNHNS, CDR2 SASEGT. The CDR3 loop is CASSEVAAAGQGGGYTF. The CDR3 nucleotides are TGTGCCAGCAGTGAAGTTGCCGCGGCGGGGCAGGGAGGAGGCTACACCTTC.

This clone was counted a single time. The rearrangement uses TRBV6-1 and TRBJ2-7; possible D gene TRBD1, 6 bases. Trimming stripped 2 bases from V and 2 bases from J, with 28 bases between. This CDR3 has 20 amino acids. The germline CDR1 and CDR2 sequences are MNHNS and SASEGT. The CDR3: CASSEFEWVDNRDKTYEQYV. DNA for the CDR3: TGTGCCAGCAGTGAATTTGAGTGGGTTGACAACCGGGACAAGACCTACGAGCAGTACGTC.

The gene calls are TRBV7-6 and TRBJ2-3; 7 bases agree with TRBD1. CDR1 SGHVS and CDR2 FNYEAQ come from the germline V gene. The length of the CDR3 is 16 residues. Trimming removed 3 bases from V and 4 bases from J; junction bases left unmatched: 10. The CDR3 DNA follows: TGTGCCAGCAGCTTCGCCGGGACAGTACGGGCAGATACGCAGTATTTT. Protein sequence: CASSFAGTVRADTQYF.

This chain uses TRBV28 with TRBJ2-5, with D uncertain. V was clipped by 11 bases and J by 5 bases, with 9 bases between them. This CDR3 has 10 residues. Germline V gives CDR1 MDHEN, CDR2 SYDVKM. This chain's CDR3 is CAPPRETQYF. The CDR3 DNA reads TGTGCCCCCCCTAGGGAGACCCAGTACTTC.

The rearrangement joins TRBV10-3 to TRBJ2-3; TRBD1 matches 9 bases. CDR3 length equals 16 residues. Germline V gene sequence: CDR1 ENHRY, CDR2 SYGVKD. Germline trimming cut 6 bases from V and 2 bases from J; bases unmatched to any gene: 9. The DNA for the CDR3 is TGTGCCATCAGCGCATCCGGGACAGGGTCCACAGATACGCAGTATTTT. It translates to CAISASGTGSTDTQYF.

The chain is built from TRBV29-1 and TRBJ1-2, with D perhaps TRBD1 (6 bases). CDR1 is SQVTM, CDR2 ANQGSEA, per germline. The CDR3 spans 14 residues. Trimming pared 6 bases from V and 6 bases from J, leaving 20 bases between. The CDR3 protein is CSVGQRLGENGYTF. CDR3 DNA sequence: TGCAGCGTCGGACAGCGGTTGGGGGAGAATGGCTACACCTTC.

V and J are TRBV5-1 and TRBJ1-5; perhaps TRBD1 as D (6 bases). This CDR3 region has 15 residues. V lost 2 bases, J lost 7 bases, and 16 bases lay in between. Per the germline V gene, CDR1 is SGHRS and CDR2 is YFSETQ. CDR3 nucleotides: TGCGCCAGCAGCTTAGCGGGGGCGGAGAGCCAGCCCCAGCATTTT. This gives the protein CASSLAGAESQPQHF.

The gene calls are TRBV6-1 and TRBJ2-5, with D perhaps TRBD1 (6 bases). Germline CDR1 MNHNS, CDR2 SASEGT. Trimming stripped 7 bases from V and 5 bases from J, with 17 bases between. The CDR3 is 14 residues long. In nucleotides, the CDR3 is TGTGCCAGCACGACCACACAGGGAGTGGAGACCCAGTACTTC. Its translation is CASTTTQGVETQYF.

The count of this clone is one. V and J are TRBV19 and TRBJ2-1, with 7 bases aligning to TRBD1. The CDR3 runs 15 residues. Trimming at V came to 3 bases and at J to 7 bases, leaving 9 bases not matched to a gene. Germline values: CDR1 LNHDA, CDR2 SQIVND (reference sequence). CDR3: CASSINTGDWNEQFF. DNA of the CDR3: TGTGCCAGTAGTATTAATACAGGGGATTGGAATGAGCAGTTCTTC.

This rearrangement joins TRBV9 to TRBJ1-2; D is undetermined. In germline, CDR1 is SGDLS, CDR2 YYNGEE. Trimming pared 9 bases from V and 6 bases from J, leaving 15 bases between. This CDR3 comprises 12 residues. The CDR3 DNA is TGTGCCACAGCTGATCGGGTCCATGGCTACACCTTC. Protein product: CATADRVHGYTF.

This chain links TRBV9 with TRBJ2-7, with TRBD2 matching over 11 bases. The CDR3 runs 16 residues. V lost 0 bases, J lost 4 bases, and 6 bases stayed unmatched. Germline values: CDR1 SGDLS, CDR2 YYNGEE. CDR3 amino acids: CASSVGVAGGPYEQYF. In DNA form, the CDR3 reads TGTGCCAGCAGCGTAGGGGTAGCGGGAGGGCCATACGAGCAGTACTTC. Using reference TRBV9 and TRBJ2-7 for the parts outside the CDR3, the full variable domain is DSGVTQTPKHLITATGQRVTLRCSPRSGDLSVYWYQQSLDQGLQFLIQYYNGEERAKGNILERFSAQQFPDLHSELNLSSLELGDSALYFCASSVGVAGGPYEQYFGPGTRLTVT.

This chain connects TRBV5-6 to TRBJ2-1, with a possible D match to TRBD1 (5 bases). The CDR3 length is 15 residues. Trimming removed 2 bases at V and 0 bases at J, with 9 bases between. Germline assignment: CDR1 SGHDT and CDR2 YYEEEE. The CDR3 DNA is TGTGCCAGCAGCTTTGTGGGGCTCTCCTACAATGAGCAGTTCTTC. Protein product: CASSFVGLSYNEQFF.

This clone has a handful of counts. This chain links TRBV27 with TRBJ2-7; D is uncertain. With 5 bases removed from V and 6 bases from J, the gap between germline ends came to 11 bases. The CDR3 totals 12 residues. Per germline, CDR1 MNHEY and CDR2 SMNVEV (reference sequence). Written as DNA, the CDR3 is TGTGCCAGCAGTGCAGCGTTCAGCGAGCAGTACTTC. This gives the protein CASSAAFSEQYF.

The DNA of the CDR3 is TGTGCCAGCAGTCCCCGGGGACTAGCGGGTTCCTACAATGAGCAGTTCTTC. As protein: CASSPRGLAGSYNEQFF. The chain uses TRBV28 and TRBJ2-1; 12 nucleotides agree with TRBD2. The CDR3 contains 17 residues. Germline V gene sequence: CDR1 MDHEN, CDR2 SYDVKM. V trimming: 5 bases; J trimming: 1 base; junction bases outside the gene matches: 6.

A remark on this clone: One junction end disagrees with the germline gene, perhaps due to a read error. The CDR3 DNA reads as TGTTCCAGCAGCTTACTAGAGTACCAAGAGACCCAGTACTTC. Encoded protein: CSSSLLEYQETQYF. This chain connects TRBV7-9 to TRBJ2-5; D is possibly TRBD2 (5 bases). Germline values: CDR1 SEHNR, CDR2 FQNEAQ (reference sequence). The CDR3 loop spans 14 amino acids.

V is TRBV2 and J is TRBJ2-1, with a possible D match to TRBD2 (5 bases). The CDR3 consists of 12 residues. Between the trimmed V and J ends, which lost 10 bases and 4 bases, there was a span of 11 bases. In germline, CDR1 is SNHLY, CDR2 FYNNEI. The CDR3 DNA sequence: TGTGCCATAGGACTGACTTACAATGAGCAGTTCTTC. This translates into CAIGLTYNEQFF.

The rearrangement uses TRBV30 and TRBJ1-6; D unresolved. Between the trimmed V and J ends, which lost 0 bases and 8 bases, there was a span of 11 bases. Germline V gene sequence: CDR1 GTSNPN, CDR2 SVGIG (reference sequence). The CDR3 spans 14 residues. The CDR3 protein is CAWSVLGRDSPLHF. Written as DNA, the CDR3 is TGTGCCTGGAGTGTACTAGGGAGGGATTCACCCCTCCACTTT.

This clone was detected only a few times. The same CDR3 arises from other DNA sequences in this sample as well. V gene TRBV7-2 combines with J gene TRBJ1-3; D possibly corresponds to TRBD1 (6 bases). CDR1 SGHTA and CDR2 FQGNSA come from the germline V gene. The CDR3 is 14 residues long. V was cut by 5 bases and J by 4 bases, with 12 bases left in between. The CDR3 nucleotides are TGTGCCAGCAGCCGGCGGGGGGCCGGAAACACCATATATTTT. Translated, it gives CASSRRGAGNTIYF. The full variable domain, rest sourced from reference TRBV7-2 and TRBJ1-3, is GAGVSQSPSNKVTEKGKDVELRCDPISGHTALYWYRQSLGQGLEFLIYFQGNSAPDKSGLPSDRFSAERTGGSVSTLTIQRTQQEDSAVYLCASSRRGAGNTIYFGEGSWLTVV.

This chain uses TRBV5-6 with TRBJ2-1; D remains unclear. Germline assignment: CDR1 SGHDT and CDR2 YYEEEE. There are 14 residues in the CDR3. The ends were cut back, 4 bases at V and 0 bases at J, with 8 bases in the middle. CDR3 bases: TGTGCCAGCAGCCTGTGGAGCTCCTACAATGAGCAGTTCTTC. Translating it yields CASSLWSSYNEQFF.

The V gene is TRBV5-1, the J gene TRBJ2-1, with D possibly being TRBD1 (6 bases). Per germline, CDR1 SGHRS and CDR2 YFSETQ. Trimming shortened V by 3 bases and J by 10 bases, and 14 bases separated the two germline ends. The CDR3 is 13 residues long. The CDR3 nucleotides are TGCGCCAGCAGCTACAACAGGGACGTCGAGCAGTTCTTC. It encodes CASSYNRDVEQFF.

This clone was picked up a small number of times. The V gene is TRBV2, the J gene TRBJ2-3; D is perhaps TRBD2 (6 bases). Trimming stripped 6 bases from V and 2 bases from J, with 12 bases between. Germline CDR1 reads SNHLY; CDR2 reads FYNNEI. The CDR3 has 14 amino acids. The CDR3 spells CASRRDSHTDTQYF. The CDR3 DNA follows: TGTGCCAGCAGGCGGGACTCCCACACAGATACGCAGTATTTT.

This clone was observed a handful of times. V usage is TRBV9 and J usage is TRBJ1-5; TRBD1 might be the D (6 bases). V gave up 4 bases and J gave up 0 bases, with 11 bases separating them. CDR1 is SGDLS and CDR2 is YYNGEE in the germline V gene. The CDR3 sequence is 15 residues long. The chain's CDR3 is CASSLGTSSNQPQHF. CDR3 DNA: TGTGCCAGCAGCCTCGGGACATCTAGCAATCAGCCCCAGCATTTT.

The rearrangement joins TRBV7-8 to TRBJ2-7, with a weak D call TRBD1 (6 bases). Trimming removed 9 bases from V and 4 bases from J, with 13 bases in between. Germline CDR1 reads SGHVS; CDR2 reads FQNEAQ. CDR3 length: 12 residues. The CDR3 region is CASESRGYEQYV. The CDR3 DNA reads as TGTGCCAGTGAATCTAGGGGGTACGAGCAGTACGTC.

The V and J genes are TRBV28 and TRBJ2-7; D gene unclear. Germline V CDR1 and CDR2: MDHEN, SYDVKM. The germline V and J ends were trimmed by 5 bases and 0 bases, with 8 bases remaining between them. The CDR3 is 13 amino acids. The CDR3 bases are TGTGCCAGCAGTACCGGGTCCTCCTACGAGCAGTACTTC. Its translation: CASSTGSSYEQYF.